The sequence of this TCR beta chain was determined in a study of blood T cell repertoires in COVID-19. Generated by immunoSEQ multiplex PCR, the TCRdb table keeps only in-frame clones and is missing some. The table has about 190,000 clones, approximately 84% seen once. The origin of this receptor is a woman in her 30s who had recovered from COVID-19. Sequenced: PBMCs or T cells enriched from blood (not recorded which).

The DNA for the CDR3 is TGTGCCTGGAGTGTACAGGGGTTAGGTGAAAAACTGTTTTTT. It is translated as CAWSVQGLGEKLFF. The gene calls are TRBV30 and TRBJ1-4; 7 bases line up with TRBD1. There are 14 residues in the CDR3. Per the germline V gene, CDR1 is GTSNPN and CDR2 is SVGIG (reference sequence). Trimming removed 0 bases from V and 7 bases from J; junction bases left unmatched: 5.